The clone carrying this T cell receptor beta chain has a handful of counts. Clones were read by immunoSEQ multiplex PCR, and TCRdb kept only the in-frame ones, dropping some. The sample lists 200,000 to 250,000 clones; 84% were seen once. This sample was included in a study of blood T cell repertoires in COVID-19. Study details: The origin of the acute and convalescent COVID-19 samples was the United States, Italy and Spain.

J was trimmed by 6 bases and V by 1 base; bases with no gene match: 3. The CDR3 has 14 amino acids. Looked up from germline, CDR1 is SGHAT and CDR2 is FQNNGV. The chain joins TRBV11-2 to TRBJ1-5, with 7 nucleotides matching TRBD1. The clonotype originates from a woman aged 25 to 39 who had recovered from COVID-19. What was sequenced was peripheral blood. The CDR3 loop is CASSLGGGGQPQHF. The DNA for the CDR3 is TGTGCCAGCAGCTTAGGAGGGGGCGGTCAGCCCCAGCATTTT.